This T cell receptor beta chain was sequenced in a study of HIV-infected children after antiretroviral therapy interruption. In the study overall: Recorded EBV and CMV exposure existed for most children. Continuous-treatment samples came from weeks 0, 48 and 150.

This clonotype was seen ten or more times. Antigen unknown. The study, taken as a whole, reports: Sorted CD45RA+ naive cells might include minor non-naive CD45RA+ cells.

The germline V gene has CDR1 SGHVS and CDR2 FQNEAQ. The CDR3 has 15 residues. Between the trimmed V and J ends, which lost 1 base and 2 bases, there was a span of 6 bases. The treatment denotes: PENTA 11 planned treatment interruption arm or continuous ART arm. Sorting from thawed PBMCs isolated naive CD4+ CD45RA+ CD45RO- T cells. The TCR library was built from RNA with a 3' RACE protocol and unique molecular identifiers. TCRdb reprocessed the 3' RACE reads with MiXCR, giving one entry per CDR3 protein. The profile covers some 38,000 distinct CDR3 sequences, with approximately 6.1% appearing a single time and more than 0.95% taken by the ten largest.

This chain joins TRBV7-8 and TRBJ2-6; D gene unclear. The clonotype was recovered from a pool of human donors with HIV. The sequences come from CD45RA+ CD4+ T cells from PBMCs, pooled from several time points, collected from a donor given antiretroviral therapy, either interrupted or continuous. Subset described: naive CD4+ CD45RA+ CD45RO- T cells. CDR3 loop: CASSLGEAGANVLTF. The CDR3 DNA is TGTGCCAGCAGCTTAGGAGAAGCTGGGGCCAACGTCCTGACTTTC.